These 18 T cell receptor beta chains originate from one sample sequenced in a study of T-cell memory formation after mild COVID-19. TCRdb called the 5' RACE reads again in MiXCR, with one record for every CDR3 protein. Of about 250,000 distinct CDR3 sequences in the sample, 15% were seen once. The sample was PBMCs or a T cell subset sorted from them (not recorded which). The receptors originated from an adult woman who had mild COVID-19 (a few samples of this study predate the infection). Cell type and time point are not known.

The chain is built from TRBV3-1 and TRBJ2-7, with 8 bases matching TRBD1. Trimming removed 4 bases from V and 12 bases from J; junction bases left unmatched: 8. The CDR3 has 12 residues. Germline V lookup: CDR1 LGHDT, CDR2 YNNKEL (reference sequence). The CDR3 sequence: CASSLPGQGPYF. The CDR3 DNA sequence: TGTGCCAGCAGCCTCCCCGGACAGGGACCGTACTTC.

The V call is TRBV20-1, the J call TRBJ1-3; tentative D call: TRBD1 (5 bases). The CDR3 totals 16 residues. V lost 4 bases, J lost 0 bases, and 16 bases lay in between. Germline CDR1 DFQATT, CDR2 SNEGSKA (reference sequence). The CDR3 loop is CSAIPGGTYSGNTIYF. The CDR3 nucleotides are TGCAGTGCTATCCCGGGTGGGACTTACTCTGGAAACACCATATATTTT.

Points on this clonotype: Compared with germline, one end of the junction differs, possibly owing to a read error. The rearrangement links TRBV7-9 to TRBJ1-1; D remains ambiguous. Germline loops: CDR1 SEHNR, CDR2 FQNEAQ (reference sequence). This CDR3 comprises 12 residues. The CDR3 reads CASILENTEAFF. The CDR3 DNA is TGTGCCAGCATCTTAGAGAACACTGAAGCTTTCTTT.

This clonotype has only a few counts. The rearrangement joins TRBV7-2 to TRBJ2-5, with D unresolved. Germline V gene sequence: CDR1 SGHTA, CDR2 FQGNSA. The length of the CDR3 is 14 residues. V was cut by 5 bases and J by 5 bases, with 15 bases left in between. The CDR3 nucleotides read TGTGCCAGCAGCCCCGGGTCTCATGGGGAGACCCAGTACTTC. This codes for CASSPGSHGETQYF.

There are a few counts of this clonotype. V usage is TRBV5-6 and J usage is TRBJ2-5, with a tentative D call TRBD2 (6 bases). The CDR3 totals 16 residues. Trimming stripped 0 bases from V and 3 bases from J, with 15 bases between. The germline V gene encodes CDR1 SGHDT and CDR2 YYEEEE. CDR3 coding DNA: TGTGCCAGCAGCTTGGAGGTAGCGGCTCTGGAAGAGACCCAGTACTTC. The encoded protein is CASSLEVAALEETQYF.

This clonotype has ten or more counts. The chain uses TRBV18 and TRBJ2-7; TRBD1 or TRBD2 may be the D gene (5 bases each). Germline loops: CDR1 KGHSH, CDR2 LQKENI. This CDR3 contains 13 residues. V was cut by 3 bases and J by 2 bases, with 8 bases left in between. CDR3: CASSPGRTYEQYF. The CDR3 DNA is TGTGCCAGCTCACCGGGACGGACCTACGAGCAGTACTTC.

The rearrangement joins TRBV6-2 or TRBV6-3 to TRBJ2-6; D might be TRBD1 (5 bases). CDR3 length: 15 residues. Germline V lookup: CDR1 MNHEY, CDR2 SVGEGT. The V gene lost 6 bases and the J gene lost 0 bases, with 9 bases spanning the gap. The CDR3 region has the DNA TGTGCCAGCAGGATTGACAGCTCTGGGGCCAACGTCCTGACTTTC. Amino acids: CASRIDSSGANVLTF.

This clonotype came up a few times. The V gene is TRBV30, the J gene TRBJ2-3, with D perhaps TRBD1 or TRBD2 (5 bases each). The CDR3 runs 15 residues. Trimming took 3 bases from V and 2 from J, leaving 15 bases between them. Germline V gene data show CDR1 as GTSNPN and CDR2 as SVGIG (reference sequence). The CDR3 is CAWSKTGTPTDTQYF. DNA of the CDR3: TGTGCCTGGAGCAAAACCGGGACCCCCACAGATACGCAGTATTTT.

This clonotype was counted many times. V and J are TRBV6-5 and TRBJ1-2, with 7 bases matching TRBD1. The V segment lost 5 bases and the J segment 3 bases; nucleotides outside the gene matches: 9. This CDR3 spans 15 amino acids. Germline CDR1 reads MNHEY; CDR2 reads SVGAGI. The CDR3 here is CASSNRDRQYYGYTF. The CDR3 nucleotides read TGTGCCAGCAGTAACCGGGACAGACAGTACTATGGCTACACCTTC.

The chain couples TRBV7-8 to TRBJ2-1; TRBD2 agrees at 13 bases. CDR3 length: 18 residues. The V gene end was trimmed by 3 bases and the J gene end by 8 bases; junction bases not matched to a gene: 13. Germline assignment: CDR1 SGHVS and CDR2 FQNEAQ. The CDR3 is CASSFSRGLAGAGDEQFF. CDR3 nucleotide sequence: TGTGCCAGCAGCTTCTCCAGAGGACTAGCGGGAGCAGGTGATGAGCAGTTCTTC.

The chain carries TRBV20-1 and TRBJ2-5; D is unclear. Germline CDR1 and CDR2: DFQATT and SNEGSKA (reference sequence). This CDR3 spans 12 amino acids. Between the trimmed V and J ends, which lost 5 bases and 2 bases, there was a span of 9 bases. This chain's CDR3 is CSADGSQETQYF. CDR3 bases: TGCAGTGCTGATGGCAGTCAAGAGACCCAGTACTTC.

This clonotype was seen a single time. The V and J genes are TRBV14 and TRBJ2-7, with D tentatively TRBD2 (5 bases). V lost 4 bases to trimming and J lost 6 bases, with 10 bases between them. In germline, CDR1 is SGHDN, CDR2 FVKESK. This CDR3 has 12 residues. Written as DNA, the CDR3 is TGTGCCAGCAGCCCTAGCCGGTCCGAGCAGTACTTC. Its protein is CASSPSRSEQYF.

The chain uses TRBV5-1 and TRBJ2-1; 10 bases fit TRBD1. With 7 bases clipped from V and 1 base from J, the junction kept 5 bases outside the gene matches. Per the germline V gene, CDR1 is SGHRS and CDR2 is YFSETQ. The CDR3 length is 15 residues. The CDR3 region has the DNA TGCGCCAGCGCGACGGGACAGGGGTCCTACAATGAGCAGTTCTTC. Its protein is CASATGQGSYNEQFF.

This clonotype has just a few counts. The V call is TRBV6-2 or TRBV6-3, the J call TRBJ1-5; the D is unclear. Germline CDR1 is MNHEY and CDR2 is SVGEGT. Trimming stripped 8 bases from V and 3 bases from J, with 14 bases between. The length of the CDR3 is 14 residues. This chain's CDR3 is CASSVGYNNQPQHF. The CDR3 region has the DNA TGTGCCAGCTCCGTGGGGTATAACAATCAGCCCCAGCATTTT.

A remark on this clonotype: Sequence at one end of the junction differs from germline and may be a read error. V gene TRBV7-2 combines with J gene TRBJ2-3; TRBD2 might be the D (6 bases). The CDR3 extends over 12 amino acids. The V gene's germline CDR1 is SGHTA and CDR2 FQGNSA. CDR3 loop: CASSPEGNTHYF. DNA of the CDR3: TGTGCCAGCAGCCCGGAGGGCAATACGCATTATTTT.

This clonotype was counted only a few times. The rearrangement links TRBV12-3 or TRBV12-4 to TRBJ2-1; no clear D. CDR3 length: 13 residues. With 5 bases removed from V and 4 bases from J, the gap between germline ends came to 9 bases. Written as DNA, the CDR3 is TGTGCCAGCAGTGAGCTGGAGTACAATGAGCAGTTCTTC. Residues: CASSELEYNEQFF.

This rearrangement joins TRBV7-2 to TRBJ1-2; 9 bases fit TRBD1. J lost 4 bases, V lost 2 bases, and 5 bases had no gene match. This CDR3 has 15 residues. Germline assignment: CDR1 SGHTA and CDR2 FQGNSA. The DNA for the CDR3 is TGTGCCAGCAGCTTATGGGACAGGGTGGGCTATGGCTACACCTTC. Protein product: CASSLWDRVGYGYTF. Looking up the rest from reference TRBV7-2 and TRBJ1-2 gives the full variable domain: GAGVSQSPSNKVTEKGKDVELRCDPISGHTALYWYRQSLGQGLEFLIYFQGNSAPDKSGLPSDRFSAERTGGSVSTLTIQRTQQEDSAVYLCASSLWDRVGYGYTFGSGTRLTVV.

This chain links TRBV7-9 with TRBJ1-2; unclear D gene. Deletions cut 11 bases from V and 0 bases from J, with 22 bases between. The CDR3 has 16 residues. Germline loops: CDR1 SEHNR, CDR2 FQNEAQ (reference sequence). CDR3 coding DNA: TGTGCCTTAAGCGACGGAGGTAACTCAGCTAACTATGGCTACACCTTC. It encodes CALSDGGNSANYGYTF. Variable domain in full (rest from reference TRBV7-9 and TRBJ1-2): DTGVSQNPRHKITKRGQNVTFRCDPISEHNRLYWYRQTLGQGPEFLTYFQNEAQLEKSRLLSDRFSAERPKGSFSTLEIQRTEQGDSAMYLCALSDGGNSANYGYTFGSGTRLTVV.